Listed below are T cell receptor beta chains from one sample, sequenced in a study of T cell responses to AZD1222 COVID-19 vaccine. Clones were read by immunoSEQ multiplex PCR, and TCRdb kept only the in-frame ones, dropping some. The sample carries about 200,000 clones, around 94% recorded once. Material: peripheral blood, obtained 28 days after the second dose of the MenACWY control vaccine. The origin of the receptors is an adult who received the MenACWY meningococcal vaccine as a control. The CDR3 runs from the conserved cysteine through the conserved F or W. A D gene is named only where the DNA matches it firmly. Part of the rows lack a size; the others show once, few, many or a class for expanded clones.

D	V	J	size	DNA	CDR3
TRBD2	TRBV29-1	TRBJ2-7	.	TGCAGCGTTGAGGGCGGGAGCCAGTCCTACGAGCAGTACTTC	CSVEGGSQSYEQYF
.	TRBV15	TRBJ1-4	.	TGTGCCACCAGCAGACGGGGGGACGAAAAACTGTTTTTT	CATSRRGDEKLFF
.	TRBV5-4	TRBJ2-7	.	TGTGCCAGCAGCCACGGCAGTGAGTCCTACGAGCAGTACTTC	CASSHGSESYEQYF
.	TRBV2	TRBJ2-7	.	TGTGCCAGCAGTGCGGAGAATTGGCGCGAGCAGTACTTC	CASSAENWREQYF
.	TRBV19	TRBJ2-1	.	TGTGCCAGTAGTATGGACAGTAGCTCCTACAATGAGCAGTTCTTC	CASSMDSSSYNEQFF
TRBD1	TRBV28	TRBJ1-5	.	TGTGCCAGCAGCTCCATGACAGGGAACAATCAGCCCCAGCATTTT	CASSSMTGNNQPQHF
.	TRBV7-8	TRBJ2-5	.	TGTGCCAGCAGCCGGGCAGGGGTACTGAAAGAGACCCAGTACTTC	CASSRAGVLKETQYF
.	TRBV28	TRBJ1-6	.	TGTGCCAGCAGTTCAGAGTATAATTCACCCCTCCACTTT	CASSSEYNSPLHF
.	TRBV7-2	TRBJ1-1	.	TGTGCCAGCAGCTTAGGGTTGGCAGTGAACACTGAAGCTTTCTTT	CASSLGLAVNTEAFF
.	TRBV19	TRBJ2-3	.	TGTGCCAGTAGTAGCCAGGGGAGCGCAGATACGCAGTATTTT	CASSSQGSADTQYF
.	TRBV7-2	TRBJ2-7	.	TGTGCCAGCAGCCCGGACAGATTCAACTACGAGCAGTACTTC	CASSPDRFNYEQYF
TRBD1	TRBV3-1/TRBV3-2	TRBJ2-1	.	TGTGCCAGCAGCCAAGTAAATCCGAGACAGGGGTTTGGTGAGCAGTTCTTC	CASSQVNPRQGFGEQFF
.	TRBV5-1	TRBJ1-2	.	TGCGCCAGCAGCTTGGGCCCTACCACTAACTATGGCTACACCTTC	CASSLGPTTNYGYTF
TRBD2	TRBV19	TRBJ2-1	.	TGTGCCAGTAGTATTTTCGGACTAGCGCTCGCCAATGAGCAGTTCTTC	CASSIFGLALANEQFF
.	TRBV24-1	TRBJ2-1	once	TGTGCCACCAGTGATCTGACAGCTTTCCGGTTCTTC	CATSDLTAFRFF
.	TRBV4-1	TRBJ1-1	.	TGCGCCAGCAGCCGCCTTATTGAGAACACTGAAGCTTTCTTT	CASSRLIENTEAFF
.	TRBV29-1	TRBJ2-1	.	TGCAGCGGATCCGAAGTGGGGAACTCCTACAATGAGCAGTTCTTC	CSGSEVGNSYNEQFF
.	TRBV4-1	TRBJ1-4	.	TGCGCCAGCAGCCAGCAACCGGGGGCGGTAGGGTATGAAAAACTGTTTTTT	CASSQQPGAVGYEKLFF
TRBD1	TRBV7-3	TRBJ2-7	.	TGTGCCAGCAGCCCCGGACAGGGTTACGAGCAGTACTTC	CASSPGQGYEQYF
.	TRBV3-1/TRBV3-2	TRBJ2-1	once	TGTGCCAGCAGCCAAGTGGGGAAAGATGAGCAGTTCTTC	CASSQVGKDEQFF
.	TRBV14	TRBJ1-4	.	TGTGCCAGCAGCCAAGAGCTCACCCGAGGGGAAAAACTGTTTTTT	CASSQELTRGEKLFF
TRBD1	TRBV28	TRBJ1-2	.	TGTGCCAGCATGCAGACAGGGGGTAACTATGGCTACACCTTC	CASMQTGGNYGYTF
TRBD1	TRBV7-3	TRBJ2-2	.	TGTGCCAGCAGGACAGGGACCAACACCGGGGAGCTGTTTTTT	CASRTGTNTGELFF
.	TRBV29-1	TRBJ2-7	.	TGCAGCGTAGACGGAGCCTACGAGCAGTACTTC	CSVDGAYEQYF
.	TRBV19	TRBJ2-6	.	TGTGCCAGTAGTATGGGAGTTGGGGCCAACGTCCTGACTTTC	CASSMGVGANVLTF
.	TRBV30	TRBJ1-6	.	TGTGCCTGGACCGGGGGGCTCGATAATTCACCCCTCCACTTT	CAWTGGLDNSPLHF
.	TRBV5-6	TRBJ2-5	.	TGTGCCAGCAGCTTGACAGGAGAGACCCAGTACTTC	CASSLTGETQYF
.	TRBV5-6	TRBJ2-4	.	TGTGCCAGCAGCTTGGGGGCCGGTAGCATAGCCAAAAACATTCAGTACTTC	CASSLGAGSIAKNIQYF
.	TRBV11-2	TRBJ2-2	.	TGTGCCAGCAGCTTAGAAGATGGGAACACCGGGGAGCTGTTTTTT	CASSLEDGNTGELFF
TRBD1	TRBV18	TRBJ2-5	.	TGTGCCAGCTCACCGGGACAGGGACACCAAGAGACCCAGTACTTC	CASSPGQGHQETQYF
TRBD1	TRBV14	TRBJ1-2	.	TGTGCCAGCAGCCAACAGGGGGCTGTTGGCTACACCTTC	CASSQQGAVGYTF
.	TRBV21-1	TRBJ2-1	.	TGTGCCAGCAGCAAAAAGGGGACTAGCGGGACCCCTTGGGAGCAGTTCTTC	CASSKKGTSGTPWEQFF
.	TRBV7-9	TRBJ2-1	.	TGTGCCAGCAGTCTAACAGGCGGGCCGAATGAGCAGTTCTTC	CASSLTGGPNEQFF
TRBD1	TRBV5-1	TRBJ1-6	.	TGCGCCAGCAGCCCAGGGACAGGGAGAAATTCACCCCTCCACTTT	CASSPGTGRNSPLHF
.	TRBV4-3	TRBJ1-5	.	TGCGCCAGCAGCCAAGAGGCAGGTTTCAGTCAGCCCCAGCATTTT	CASSQEAGFSQPQHF
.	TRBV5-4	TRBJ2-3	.	TGTGCCAGCAGCACGGACAACACAGATACGCAGTATTTT	CASSTDNTDTQYF
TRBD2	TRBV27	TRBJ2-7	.	TGTGCCAGCAGTCATCTAGCGGGAGGTTACGAGCAGTACTTC	CASSHLAGGYEQYF
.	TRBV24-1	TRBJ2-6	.	TGTGCCACCAGTGATCTCCCGGGGTCTGGGGCCAACGTCCTGACTTTC	CATSDLPGSGANVLTF
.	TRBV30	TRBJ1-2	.	TGTGCCTGGAGTGTACCCCTGGGGGGCTACACCTTC	CAWSVPLGGYTF
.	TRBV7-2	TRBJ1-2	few	TGTGCCAGCGCCTCGGGTTCCAACTATGGCTACACCTTC	CASASGSNYGYTF
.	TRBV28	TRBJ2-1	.	TGTGCCAGCAGTTTACGAGGGGCACTGGACAATGAGCAGTTCTTC	CASSLRGALDNEQFF
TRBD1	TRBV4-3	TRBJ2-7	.	TGCGCCAGCAGCCAAGATCGGGACAGGGGCTACGAGCAGTACTTC	CASSQDRDRGYEQYF
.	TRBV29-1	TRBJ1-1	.	TGCAGCGTTGCGGAGGGAAGGACTGAAGCTTTCTTT	CSVAEGRTEAFF
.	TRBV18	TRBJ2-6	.	TGTGCCAGCTCACAGGAGCAGAGGGGACTCGGGGCCAACGTCCTGACTTTC	CASSQEQRGLGANVLTF
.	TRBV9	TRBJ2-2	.	TGTGCCAGCAGCGTAGTCTCGCAAGGGGAGCTGTTTTTT	CASSVVSQGELFF
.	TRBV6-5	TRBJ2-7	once	TGTGCCAGCAGTTACGGGTTGTCAGGGCTCTACGAGCAGTACTTC	CASSYGLSGLYEQYF
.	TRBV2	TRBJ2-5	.	TGTGCCAGCAGTGAATACAGGGTCGAGACCCAGTACTTC	CASSEYRVETQYF
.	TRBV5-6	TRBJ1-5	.	TGTGCCAGCAGCTTGGGGGCCGGGATCGGTCAGCCCCAGCATTTT	CASSLGAGIGQPQHF
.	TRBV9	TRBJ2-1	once	TGTGCCAGCAGCGTAAGGGGGGACTTAAGCTCCTACAATGAGCAGTTCTTC	CASSVRGDLSSYNEQFF
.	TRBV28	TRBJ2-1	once	TGTGCCAGCAGTTTACGCAGGGACAATGAGCAGTTCTTC	CASSLRRDNEQFF
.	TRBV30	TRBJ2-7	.	TGTGCCTCGACTGGCGGGAAATACGAGCAGTACTTC	CASTGGKYEQYF
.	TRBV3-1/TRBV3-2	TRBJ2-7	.	TGTGCCAGCAGCCAAGTCGGCGGTTCCTACGAGCAGTACTTC	CASSQVGGSYEQYF
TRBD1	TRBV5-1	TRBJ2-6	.	TGCGCCAGCAGCTTGGACGGGACAGGAGGGGCCGGGGCCAACGTCCTGACTTTC	CASSLDGTGGAGANVLTF
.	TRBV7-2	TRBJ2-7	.	TGTGCCAGCAGCTTCGAGGACAGACTTTACTACGAGCAGTACTTC	CASSFEDRLYYEQYF
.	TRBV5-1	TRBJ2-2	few	TGCGCCAGCAGCTTGAACACCGGGGAGCTGTTTTTT	CASSLNTGELFF
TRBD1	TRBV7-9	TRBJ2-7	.	TGTGCCAGCAGCTTAGCTAGACAGGGGACCCACCACGAGCAGTACTTC	CASSLARQGTHHEQYF
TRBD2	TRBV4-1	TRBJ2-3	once	TGCGCCAGCAGCCAAGGCGTGGGACTAGCTGCAGATACGCAGTATTTT	CASSQGVGLAADTQYF
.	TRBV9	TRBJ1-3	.	TGTGCCAGCAGCTTTCAGGGTGGAAACACCATATATTTT	CASSFQGGNTIYF
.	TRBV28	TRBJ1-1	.	TGTGCCAGCAGTTTAGAGGGATCCAGCACTGAAGCTTTCTTT	CASSLEGSSTEAFF
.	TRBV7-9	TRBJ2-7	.	TGTGCCAGCAGCTTAGACGGGAGTAACTACGAGCAGTACTTC	CASSLDGSNYEQYF